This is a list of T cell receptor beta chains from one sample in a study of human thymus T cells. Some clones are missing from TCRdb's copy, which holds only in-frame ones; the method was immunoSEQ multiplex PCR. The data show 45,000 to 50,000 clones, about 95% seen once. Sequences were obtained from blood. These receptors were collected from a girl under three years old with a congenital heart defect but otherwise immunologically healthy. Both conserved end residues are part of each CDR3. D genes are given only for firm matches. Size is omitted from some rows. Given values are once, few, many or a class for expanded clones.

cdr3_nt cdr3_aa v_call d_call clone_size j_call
TGTGCCATCAGTGGGGCTAGCGCCTCCTACGAGCAGTACTTC CAISGASASYEQYF TRBV10-3 . few TRBJ2-7
TGCGCCAGCAGCCAAGCTCTCAGCGGGGCGTATTACTACGAGCAGTACTTC CASSQALSGAYYYEQYF TRBV4-1 TRBD2 once TRBJ2-7
TGTGCCAGCAGCTTTCGGACTAGCGGCCCCTCTACCCAGTACTTC CASSFRTSGPSTQYF TRBV7-9 TRBD2 . TRBJ2-5
TGTGCCAGCAGCCAAGCCCAACCGGACAGCATTTATGGCTACACCTTC CASSQAQPDSIYGYTF TRBV14 . . TRBJ1-2
TGTGCCAGCAGCCCCCTTGGGGAGACACCTTTTAACTATGGCTACACCTTC CASSPLGETPFNYGYTF TRBV13 . . TRBJ1-2
TGCGCCAGCAGGACCCTCAGAAATGAAAAACTGTTTTTT CASRTLRNEKLFF TRBV5-1 . . TRBJ1-4
TGTGCCAGCAGCTATTCACAGGGTGGAGGCTACAATGAGCAGTTCTTC CASSYSQGGGYNEQFF TRBV5-4 . once TRBJ2-1
TGTGCCGGGACTCGTGGGGGCTATGGCTACACCTTC CAGTRGGYGYTF TRBV6-1 . . TRBJ1-2
TGTGCCAGTATCGAGACAGGGTGGACCGGGGAGCTGTTTTTT CASIETGWTGELFF TRBV19 TRBD1 . TRBJ2-2
TGTGCCAGCAGCTTCCTTGACACTCGCTATGGTACGCAGTATTTT CASSFLDTRYGTQYF TRBV5-4 . . TRBJ2-3
TGTGCCAGCAGCACAGGTTCGGGGTCTGGAAACACCATATATTTT CASSTGSGSGNTIYF TRBV9 . . TRBJ1-3
TGTGCCAGCAGTGAATTTGGGGGTGGATACGAGCAGTACTTC CASSEFGGGYEQYF TRBV25-1 . . TRBJ2-7
TGCGCCAGCAGCGCACTAGCGGGAGGCTCCTACGAGCAGTACTTC CASSALAGGSYEQYF TRBV5-1 TRBD2 . TRBJ2-7
TGCGCCAGCAGCTTGGAGGGACAGGGGAACGAAAAACTGTTTTTT CASSLEGQGNEKLFF TRBV5-1 TRBD1 . TRBJ1-4
TGTGCCAGTAGCGACTCGTTGGGTGAAAAACTGTTTTTT CASSDSLGEKLFF TRBV5-6 . . TRBJ1-4
TGTGCCAGCAGTTTAAACCAGGGTTGGTACGAGCAGTACTTC CASSLNQGWYEQYF TRBV27 . . TRBJ2-7
TGTGCCAGCAGTGAAGACAGGACGACAGGACAGCCCCAGCATTTT CASSEDRTTGQPQHF TRBV6-1 . . TRBJ1-5
TGTGCCAGCAGGCCTAAAAAGGCTTGGGGCGATCAGCCCCAGCATTTT CASRPKKAWGDQPQHF TRBV28 . . TRBJ1-5
TGCGCCAGCAGCCAAGATTTAGGGTTGGGGACTGAAGCTTTCTTT CASSQDLGLGTEAFF TRBV4-1 . . TRBJ1-1
TGTGCCAGCAGTTTATTCCTAGGGACAGGGGCGAAGCAGTACTTC CASSLFLGTGAKQYF TRBV28 TRBD1 . TRBJ2-7
TGTGCCAGTAGTGCCCGACCCTACAATGAGCAGTTCTTC CASSARPYNEQFF TRBV19 . . TRBJ2-1
TGTGCCTGGAGTCAATTATTTGGAAACACCATATATTTT CAWSQLFGNTIYF TRBV30 . . TRBJ1-3
TGCGCCAGCAGCCGAGCGGTGACTAGCACAGATACGCAGTATTTT CASSRAVTSTDTQYF TRBV4-1 . . TRBJ2-3
TGTGCCAGCAGCCGCCCAGCTACCGGGACAGGGTTCAACACTGAAGCTTTCTTT CASSRPATGTGFNTEAFF TRBV7-9 TRBD1 . TRBJ1-1
TGTGCCAGCAGTTCAGGGGGCGCAGATACGCAGTATTTT CASSSGGADTQYF TRBV28 TRBD1 . TRBJ2-3
TGTGCCAGCCGGGGACAGGGGCCTGAAGCTTTCTTT CASRGQGPEAFF TRBV15 TRBD1 . TRBJ1-1
TGTGCCAGCAGTTACTCATTAGCGGGAGGTCACGAGACCCAGTACTTC CASSYSLAGGHETQYF TRBV6-5 TRBD2 . TRBJ2-5
TGTGCCAGCTCTGGGGACCCGGGAGGAGATACGCAGTATTTT CASSGDPGGDTQYF TRBV18 TRBD2 . TRBJ2-3
TGTGCCAGCAGCTTTCGGGATAAGCCCCAGGGAGATAACTATGGCTACACCTTC CASSFRDKPQGDNYGYTF TRBV7-9 . . TRBJ1-2
TGCGCCAGCAGGGGCCGGGGGACCCCACCTCATACCAGCTCCTACAATGAGCAGTTCTTC CASRGRGTPPHTSSYNEQFF TRBV5-1 . . TRBJ2-1